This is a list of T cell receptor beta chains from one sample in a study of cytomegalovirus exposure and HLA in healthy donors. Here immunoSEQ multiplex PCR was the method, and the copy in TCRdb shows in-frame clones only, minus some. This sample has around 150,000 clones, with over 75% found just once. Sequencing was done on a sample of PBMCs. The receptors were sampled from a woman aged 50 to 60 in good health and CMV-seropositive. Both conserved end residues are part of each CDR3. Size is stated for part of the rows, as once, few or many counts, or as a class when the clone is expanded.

CDR3 protein: CASSLWGGGRSPLHF
clone size: -
V gene: TRBV28
J gene: TRBJ1-6

CDR3 protein: CARSLTSGTQETQYF
clone size: -
V gene: TRBV7-5
J gene: TRBJ2-5

CDR3 protein: CASSQGADGSGANVLTF
clone size: -
V gene: TRBV4-1
J gene: TRBJ2-6

CDR3 protein: CASSSQGGSYEQYF
clone size: -
V gene: TRBV28
J gene: TRBJ2-7

CDR3 protein: CASSSSGTGFYEQYF
clone size: -
V gene: TRBV19
J gene: TRBJ2-7

CDR3 protein: CASSVVGSVHTDTQYF
clone size: -
V gene: TRBV9
J gene: TRBJ2-3

CDR3 protein: CASRRDPVYGYTF
clone size: -
V gene: TRBV19
J gene: TRBJ1-2

CDR3 protein: CASSIAGTGNTEAFF
clone size: -
V gene: TRBV19
J gene: TRBJ1-1

CDR3 protein: CASSPLGQGTGQYF
clone size: -
V gene: TRBV25-1
J gene: TRBJ2-7

CDR3 protein: CASRVQTGMNSPLHF
clone size: -
V gene: TRBV27
J gene: TRBJ1-6

CDR3 protein: CAISESNRGTNEKLFF
clone size: -
V gene: TRBV10-3
J gene: TRBJ1-4

CDR3 protein: CASSPRLGQETQYF
clone size: once
V gene: TRBV7-2
J gene: TRBJ2-5

CDR3 protein: CASSITGVVNTEAFF
clone size: -
V gene: TRBV19
J gene: TRBJ1-1

CDR3 protein: CASSSQGDGYTF
clone size: -
V gene: TRBV13
J gene: TRBJ1-2

CDR3 protein: CASSPIQGSGTGELFF
clone size: -
V gene: TRBV9
J gene: TRBJ2-2

CDR3 protein: CASSEGRVAGNTIYF
clone size: -
V gene: TRBV2
J gene: TRBJ1-3

CDR3 protein: CASSLATGTGRYGYTF
clone size: -
V gene: TRBV7-8
J gene: TRBJ1-2

CDR3 protein: CASSAIRGDIQYF
clone size: -
V gene: TRBV11-2
J gene: TRBJ2-4

CDR3 protein: CASSRRAAYEQYF
clone size: -
V gene: TRBV27
J gene: TRBJ2-7

CDR3 protein: CASSLLGGVGGELFF
clone size: -
V gene: TRBV27
J gene: TRBJ2-2

CDR3 protein: CAISDMLGTEFNNEQFF
clone size: -
V gene: TRBV10-3
J gene: TRBJ2-1

CDR3 protein: CASSAHRMDF
clone size: -
V gene: TRBV28
J gene: TRBJ2-7

CDR3 protein: CASSLQTSYEQYF
clone size: -
V gene: TRBV11-2
J gene: -

CDR3 protein: CASSEELSDFISYEQYF
clone size: -
V gene: TRBV2
J gene: TRBJ2-7

CDR3 protein: CASSLAGGNNQPQHF
clone size: -
V gene: TRBV7-2
J gene: TRBJ1-5

CDR3 protein: CASSQDTGAATGELFF
clone size: -
V gene: TRBV4-2
J gene: TRBJ2-2

CDR3 protein: CASSRGGPRGQTREGFF
clone size: -
V gene: TRBV2
J gene: TRBJ1-1

CDR3 protein: CASSVAGTGFYGYTF
clone size: -
V gene: TRBV9
J gene: TRBJ1-2

CDR3 protein: CASSQELRGEQFF
clone size: -
V gene: TRBV4-3
J gene: TRBJ2-1

CDR3 protein: CASSSNPTEILYGYTF
clone size: -
V gene: TRBV5-4
J gene: TRBJ1-2

CDR3 protein: CSVASRDRNTGELFF
clone size: -
V gene: TRBV29-1
J gene: TRBJ2-2

CDR3 protein: CASSPRSGQAISYGYTF
clone size: -
V gene: TRBV19
J gene: TRBJ1-2

CDR3 protein: CASSTGGQINEKLFF
clone size: few
V gene: TRBV19
J gene: TRBJ1-4

CDR3 protein: CASSPVFEGRDEQYF
clone size: -
V gene: TRBV28
J gene: TRBJ2-7

CDR3 protein: CASSLGDPGTGRVEQYF
clone size: -
V gene: TRBV7-6
J gene: TRBJ2-7

CDR3 protein: CASSGETGGGVRGYTF
clone size: -
V gene: TRBV9
J gene: TRBJ1-2

CDR3 protein: CASSFREAAGYTF
clone size: few
V gene: TRBV11-2
J gene: TRBJ1-2